These 21 T cell receptor beta chains share one sample of origin, sequenced in a study of Ad26.COV2.S vaccination and SARS-CoV-2 variants. Profiling relied on immunoSEQ multiplex PCR, and the TCRdb table lists in-frame clones only, not all of them. The table includes 400,000 to 450,000 clones, approximately 92% detected once. Treatment: some 20 received Ad26.COV2.S at low or high dose, single or two shots; a few received placebo; per-sample allocation not given. On day 63 after the first injection, vaccine and placebo recipients gave samples. Material: peripheral blood, obtained in a trial of Ad26.COV2.S vaccine versus placebo. The receptors originated from a person between 18 and 65 years old who received the Ad26.COV2.S COVID-19 vaccine or a placebo.

The chain has TRBV7-6 and TRBJ1-4, with TRBD1 as a possible D gene (6 bases). Trimming left V 1 base short and J 8 bases short, with 14 bases between. This CDR3 spans 15 amino acids. Germline-derived CDR1 and CDR2 are SGHVS and FNYEAQ. CDR3 residues: CASSLDPDRYEKLFF. DNA for the CDR3: TGTGCCAGCAGCTTAGATCCGGACAGATACGAAAAACTGTTTTTT.

This rearrangement joins TRBV7-2 to TRBJ1-2, with D maybe TRBD1 (5 bases). Between the trimmed V and J ends, which lost 5 bases and 4 bases, there was a span of 11 bases. This CDR3 spans 13 amino acids. Per germline, CDR1 SGHTA and CDR2 FQGNSA. CDR3 sequence: CASSRDGRYGYTF. The CDR3 DNA follows: TGTGCCAGCAGCCGGGACGGACGCTATGGCTACACCTTC.

This clone turned up a few times. V and J are TRBV18 and TRBJ1-5; possible D gene TRBD1, 5 bases. This CDR3 comprises 15 residues. The germline gives CDR1 KGHSH, CDR2 LQKENI. The V end lost 1 base, the J end lost 0 bases, and 7 bases lay between the germline ends. The CDR3 DNA reads as TGTGCCAGCTCACCACAAGGGGATAGCAATCAGCCCCAGCATTTT. This encodes CASSPQGDSNQPQHF.

This clone is a singleton in its sample. This chain links TRBV6-5 with TRBJ2-7, with D maybe TRBD2 (5 bases). The ends were cut back, 8 bases at V and 1 base at J, with 12 bases in the middle. Germline V CDR1 and CDR2: MNHEY, SVGAGI. This CDR3 spans 13 amino acids. The CDR3 coding sequence is TGTGCCAGCCGCGGGCGGGTTTCCTACGAGCAGTACTTC. It translates to CASRGRVSYEQYF.

The chain is built from TRBV27 and TRBJ2-7, with 12 bases lining up with TRBD2. Germline-derived CDR1 and CDR2 are MNHEY and SMNVEV (reference sequence). V dropped 5 bases and J dropped 6; count of bases not matched to a gene: 8. The CDR3 runs to 15 residues. The CDR3, as DNA: TGTGCCAGCAGTCCCAGACTAGCGGGAGTGTCCGAGCAGTACTTC. Protein product: CASSPRLAGVSEQYF.

The chain links TRBV6-5 to TRBJ2-7; 7 bases align to TRBD1. V gave up 6 bases and J gave up 2 bases; unmatched junction bases: 4. The CDR3 totals 13 residues. Germline V gene data show CDR1 as MNHEY and CDR2 as SVGAGI. The CDR3 bases are TGTGCCAGCAGGGTACAGGGGCCCTACGAGCAGTACTTC. Its protein is CASRVQGPYEQYF.

The rearrangement links TRBV10-3 to TRBJ1-2; a possible D gene is TRBD1 (5 bases). This CDR3 is 13 amino acids long. Germline V gives CDR1 ENHRY, CDR2 SYGVKD. V dropped 6 bases and J dropped 1 base, with 9 bases sitting between them. CDR3: CAIRAGSNYGYTF. CDR3 nucleotide sequence: TGTGCCATCAGGGCAGGGAGTAACTATGGCTACACCTTC.

CDR3 region: CASSDPRSGNEQYF. The DNA for the CDR3 is TGCGCCAGCAGCGACCCCAGGTCTGGGAACGAGCAGTACTTC. The chain is built from TRBV5-1 and TRBJ2-7; no reliable D call. The germline V gene encodes CDR1 SGHRS and CDR2 YFSETQ. CDR3 length: 14 amino acids. V was trimmed by 4 bases and J by 5 bases, leaving 16 bases between them.

The V and J genes are TRBV30 and TRBJ1-3; unclear D gene. Germline V gene lookup returns CDR1 GTSNPN and CDR2 SVGIG (reference sequence). V was shortened by 1 base and J by 0 bases, with 7 bases between the two germline ends. The CDR3 is 14 residues long. In DNA form, the CDR3 reads TGTGCCTGGAGTGCCTCCACCTCTGGAAACACCATATATTTT. Translating gives CAWSASTSGNTIYF.

J is TRBJ2-3 and V is TRBV9, with D possibly being TRBD2 (7 bases). Trimming shortened V by 3 bases and J by 0 bases, and 8 bases separated the two germline ends. The germline CDR1 and CDR2 sequences are SGDLS and YYNGEE. This CDR3 spans 14 amino acids. The CDR3 bases are TGTGCCAGCAGCGAGGGGGGGAGCACAGATACGCAGTATTTT. It specifies CASSEGGSTDTQYF.

V is TRBV2 and J is TRBJ2-2; no reliable D call. V lost 0 bases and J lost 5, with 10 bases in between. The germline CDR1 and CDR2 sequences are SNHLY and FYNNEI. The length of the CDR3 is 15 residues. The CDR3 region has the DNA TGTGCCAGCAGTGAAGCCCACCCGGGTACCGGGGAGCTGTTTTTT. It codes for CASSEAHPGTGELFF.

The V and J genes are TRBV4-3 and TRBJ2-7; D gene unclear. Trimming stripped 1 base from V and 6 bases from J, with 13 bases between. Germline CDR1 reads LGHNA; CDR2 reads YSLEER. The CDR3 totals 14 residues. DNA for the CDR3: TGCGCCAGCAGCCAAGGCGTGACCCACGCCGAGCAGTACTTC. This translates into CASSQGVTHAEQYF.

CDR3 in amino acids: CASSLLVGGRRGEQFF. The CDR3, as DNA: TGTGCCAGCAGCTTATTGGTGGGCGGGAGGAGGGGTGAGCAGTTCTTC. The rearrangement joins TRBV7-3 to TRBJ2-1; 8 bases line up with TRBD2. Germline lookup yields CDR1 SGHTA and CDR2 FQGTGA. This CDR3 is built from 16 residues. Trimming took 2 bases from V and 9 from J; bases not matched to a gene: 12.

The gene calls are TRBV29-1 and TRBJ2-7; weak D call: TRBD1 (5 bases). Trimming took off 1 base at V and 6 bases at J, with 25 bases between the two ends. The germline gives CDR1 SQVTM, CDR2 ANQGSEA. The CDR3 extends over 17 amino acids. CDR3 in DNA: TGCAGCGTTGAAGTCCTCGTGGGCCAGGGCTGGATCCGCGAGCAGTACTTC. Protein product: CSVEVLVGQGWIREQYF.

The J gene is TRBJ1-2, the V gene TRBV4-3; D not certain. Trimming took off 4 bases at V and 7 bases at J, with 16 bases between the two ends. Per the germline V gene, CDR1 is LGHNA and CDR2 is YSLEER. The CDR3 contains 14 residues. CDR3 DNA: TGCGCCAGCAGCCCCTATCCAGGAGAGGCTGGCTACACCTTC. Protein: CASSPYPGEAGYTF.

The rearrangement joins TRBV20-1 to TRBJ1-5, with D hard to call. The CDR3 runs 14 residues. V lost 6 bases to trimming and J lost 3 bases, with 15 bases between them. Germline-derived CDR1 and CDR2 are DFQATT and SNEGSKA (reference sequence). In DNA, the CDR3 is TGCAGTGCCAGTTATGACCCCCCCAATCAGCCCCAGCATTTT. The encoded protein is CSASYDPPNQPQHF.

The chain joins TRBV6-2 or TRBV6-3 to TRBJ2-7; the match to TRBD2 covers 13 bases. CDR1 and CDR2 from the germline V gene are MNHEY and SVGEGT. The CDR3 sequence is 16 residues long. The junction had 8 bases not matched to a gene; V was cut back by 5 bases and J by 4 bases. The CDR3: CASSQTSGRAGYEQYF. Here the CDR3 DNA reads TGTGCCAGCAGTCAAACTAGCGGGAGGGCCGGTTACGAGCAGTACTTC.

The V and J genes are TRBV19 and TRBJ2-1, with 7 bases that match TRBD1. The CDR3 consists of 15 residues. From germline, CDR1 is LNHDA and CDR2 SQIVND (reference sequence). V was pared by 6 bases and J by 4 bases, with 9 bases of the junction left unmatched. As DNA, the CDR3 is TGTGCCAGTAGCACCCAGGGGGAATTATACAATGAGCAGTTCTTC. It specifies CASSTQGELYNEQFF.

The V call is TRBV5-1, the J call TRBJ2-1; D could derive from TRBD1 or TRBD2 (5 bases each). The V end was cut by 1 base, the J end by 4 bases, with 12 bases between. This CDR3 contains 15 residues. From germline, CDR1 is SGHRS and CDR2 YFSETQ. The CDR3 bases are TGCGCCAGCAGCTTGTCGGGACGAAGGTACAATGAGCAGTTCTTC. It specifies CASSLSGRRYNEQFF.

The chain combines TRBV29-1 with TRBJ2-3; possibly TRBD1 or TRBD2 for D (7 bases each). The CDR3 contains 14 residues. The V gene's germline CDR1 is SQVTM and CDR2 ANQGSEA. The CDR3: CSARRQGGSDTQYF. The CDR3 nucleotides are TGCAGTGCGAGACGTCAGGGGGGGTCAGATACGCAGTATTTT.

The chain is built from TRBV9 and TRBJ1-1, with D perhaps matching TRBD1 (5 bases). The germline gives CDR1 SGDLS, CDR2 YYNGEE. V was trimmed by 4 bases and J by 1 base, leaving 11 bases between them. The CDR3 spans 14 residues. The CDR3 loop reads CASSSIDRNTEAFF. CDR3 bases: TGTGCCAGCAGCTCGATAGACAGGAACACTGAAGCTTTCTTT. The variable domain in full, completed from reference TRBV9 and TRBJ1-1, reads DSGVTQTPKHLITATGQRVTLRCSPRSGDLSVYWYQQSLDQGLQFLIQYYNGEERAKGNILERFSAQQFPDLHSELNLSSLELGDSALYFCASSSIDRNTEAFFGQGTRLTVV.